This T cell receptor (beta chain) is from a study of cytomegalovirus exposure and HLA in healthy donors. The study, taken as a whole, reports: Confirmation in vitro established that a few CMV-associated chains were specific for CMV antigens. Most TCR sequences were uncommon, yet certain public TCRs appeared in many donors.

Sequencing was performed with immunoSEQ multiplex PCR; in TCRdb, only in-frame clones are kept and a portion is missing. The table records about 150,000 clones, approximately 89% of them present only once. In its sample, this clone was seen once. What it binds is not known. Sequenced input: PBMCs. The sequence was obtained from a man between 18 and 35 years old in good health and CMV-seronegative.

Written as DNA, the CDR3 is TGTGCCAGCAGCGCGACAGGGAGCTCCTACAATGAGCAGTTCTTC. This translates into CASSATGSSYNEQFF. The chain carries TRBV9 and TRBJ2-1, with TRBD1 identical over 7 bases. The CDR3 runs to 15 residues. CDR1 and CDR2 from the germline V gene are SGDLS and YYNGEE. The V segment lost 3 bases and the J segment 0 bases; nucleotides outside the gene matches: 3.